The clone carrying this T cell receptor beta chain has only a few counts. Preparation of the TCRbeta library was carried out with unique molecular identifiers. TCRdb fed the PCR reads into MiXCR, producing one record per CDR3 protein. This sample has almost 400,000 distinct CDR3 sequences; over 20% occur once, and the top ten carry 3.8%. The CDR3 runs 16 residues. CDR1 and CDR2 (germline): SGHRS, YFSETQ. Trimming shortened V by 4 bases and J by 6 bases, and 20 bases separated the two germline ends. The data derive from a study of T-cell reconstitution after alpha-beta-depleted transplantation in children.

Sequences were derived from PBMCs from the stem cell graft donor, sampled from the stem cell graft. This TCR came from a human donor who donated a stem cell graft to a child with acute myeloid leukemia. The chain combines TRBV5-1 with TRBJ2-1, with D possibly matching TRBD2 (6 bases). This CDR3 reads CASSPSVGEAGNEQFF. CDR3 nucleotide sequence: TGCGCCAGCAGCCCGTCGGTGGGGGAGGCAGGCAATGAGCAGTTCTTC.